This passage covers 14 T cell receptor beta chains from one sample sequenced in a study of blood T cell repertoires in COVID-19. This table comes from immunoSEQ multiplex PCR, and its TCRdb copy is limited to in-frame clones, with some not included. The sample holds under 450,000 clones, more than 75% seen once. Input material: PBMCs or T cells enriched from blood (not recorded which). These receptors were taken from a man younger than 40 who had recovered from COVID-19.

The rearrangement links TRBV19 to TRBJ1-5, with 9 bases fitting TRBD1. The CDR3 is made up of 16 amino acids. Germline lookup yields CDR1 LNHDA and CDR2 SQIVND (reference sequence). Unmatched junction bases numbered 7, after V lost 7 bases and J lost 0 bases. The CDR3 DNA reads TGTGCCAGTACCACACAGGGGGCGTCTAGCAATCAGCCCCAGCATTTT. It encodes CASTTQGASSNQPQHF. Filled out from reference TRBV19 and TRBJ1-5, the complete variable domain reads DGGITQSPKYLFRKEGQNVTLSCEQNLNHDAMYWYRQDPGQGLRLIYYSQIVNDFQKGDIAEGYSVSREKKESFPLTVTSAQKNPTAFYLCASTTQGASSNQPQHFGDGTRLSIL.

The chain recombines TRBV6-5 with TRBJ2-7; 7 bases agree with TRBD1. The CDR3 totals 15 residues. V shed 4 bases, J shed 6 bases, and the junction held 12 bases outside the gene matches. CDR1 is MNHEY and CDR2 is SVGAGI in the germline V gene. CDR3 DNA: TGTGCCAGCAGTTCGGGCCTACAGGGGTCGAGCGAGCAGTACTTC. Its protein product is CASSSGLQGSSEQYF.

This clone was counted between two and nine times. In DNA, the CDR3 is TGTGCCAGCAGTGAAGGGACGCAGGGCTATGGCTACACCTTC. This encodes CASSEGTQGYGYTF. The chain joins TRBV6-1 to TRBJ1-2, with a weak D call TRBD1 (5 bases). The CDR3 is 14 residues long. The germline CDR1 and CDR2 sequences are MNHNS and SASEGT. The V end was cut by 1 base, the J end by 4 bases, with 10 bases between.

This rearrangement joins TRBV9 to TRBJ2-2; D uncertain. Germline V gene lookup returns CDR1 SGDLS and CDR2 YYNGEE. The CDR3 consists of 15 residues. V was clipped by 0 bases and J by 4 bases, with 10 bases between them. The CDR3 spells CASSVDNYPTGELFF. DNA of the CDR3: TGTGCCAGCAGCGTAGATAACTACCCCACCGGGGAGCTGTTTTTT.

J is TRBJ1-1 and V is TRBV19, with 9 bases lining up with TRBD1. CDR1 is LNHDA and CDR2 is SQIVND in the germline V gene (reference sequence). The CDR3 spans 15 residues. J gave up 1 base and V 10 bases, and 10 bases lay outside the gene matches. CDR3 DNA sequence: TGTGCCACCGGACAGGGGAAGGGCGGGAACACTGAAGCTTTCTTT. It codes for CATGQGKGGNTEAFF.

This clone has a single count. J is TRBJ2-6 and V is TRBV4-3; D unresolved. Per the germline V gene, CDR1 is LGHNA and CDR2 is YSLEER. There are 14 residues in the CDR3. The V and J ends lost 4 bases and 2 bases respectively, with 6 bases between them. This CDR3 is CASSPSAGANVLTF. The CDR3, as DNA: TGCGCCAGCAGCCCTTCGGCTGGGGCCAACGTCCTGACTTTC.

The V call is TRBV19, the J call TRBJ1-1, with D unresolved. Germline V gene sequence: CDR1 LNHDA, CDR2 SQIVND (reference sequence). The CDR3 has 13 residues. The V gene lost 4 bases and the J gene lost 5 bases, with 11 bases spanning the gap. The CDR3 sequence is CASSNYGVTEAFF. As DNA, the CDR3 is TGTGCCAGTAGTAATTACGGGGTAACTGAAGCTTTCTTT.

CDR3: CASSTGHYGYTF. DNA of the CDR3: TGTGCCAGCAGCACAGGGCACTATGGCTACACCTTC. J is TRBJ1-2 and V is TRBV25-1; D possibly corresponds to TRBD1 (6 bases). V lost 6 bases to trimming and J lost 3 bases, with 8 bases between them. CDR3 length: 12 residues. CDR1 and CDR2 (germline): MGHDK, SYGVNS.

The V and J genes are TRBV5-4 and TRBJ2-2; 8 bases align to TRBD1. The J segment lost 7 bases and the V segment lost 0 bases, leaving 11 bases of the junction unmatched. The CDR3 contains 17 residues. Germline V CDR1 and CDR2: SGHNT, YYREEE (reference sequence). The chain's CDR3 is CASSLVGTGVPGGELFF. The CDR3 nucleotides are TGTGCCAGCAGCTTGGTTGGGACAGGCGTACCAGGCGGGGAGCTGTTTTTT.

The chain carries TRBV19 and TRBJ1-5; no reliable D call. The V gene's germline CDR1 is LNHDA and CDR2 SQIVND (reference sequence). Trimming shortened V by 5 bases and J by 2 bases, and 7 bases separated the two germline ends. The CDR3 is made up of 13 amino acids. CDR3 coding DNA: TGTGCCAGTAGTTCCCCTGGCAATCAGCCCCAGCATTTT. Protein: CASSSPGNQPQHF.

The chain employs TRBV25-1 and TRBJ1-1, with 8 nucleotides matching TRBD1. V lost 8 bases, J lost 9 bases, and 11 bases stayed unmatched. CDR3 length: 13 residues. Germline assignment: CDR1 MGHDK and CDR2 SYGVNS. This CDR3 is CASGQGAPIKAFF. As DNA, the CDR3 is TGTGCCAGCGGACAGGGTGCCCCAATTAAAGCTTTCTTT.

A few counts support this clone. The chain has TRBV2 and TRBJ1-2; no firm D call. V was cut by 6 bases and J by 6 bases, with 11 bases left in between. Germline V gene lookup returns CDR1 SNHLY and CDR2 FYNNEI. CDR3 length: 12 residues. The CDR3 loop is CASRENENGYTF. DNA for the CDR3: TGTGCCAGCAGGGAAAACGAGAATGGCTACACCTTC.

This sequence joins TRBV5-8 and TRBJ1-6; TRBD1 agrees at 10 bases. The CDR3 has 17 amino acids. After removal of 1 base from V and 10 bases from J, the junction contained 11 bases not matched to a gene. The germline V gene has CDR1 SGHTS and CDR2 YDEGEE. CDR3 DNA: TGTGCCAGCAGCTTGATTAAGTCCGGGACAGGGGACTCACCCCTCCACTTT. This encodes CASSLIKSGTGDSPLHF.

The chain employs TRBV7-9 and TRBJ2-7, with a weak D call TRBD2 (6 bases). CDR3 length: 14 residues. Germline V gene lookup returns CDR1 SEHNR and CDR2 FQNEAQ (reference sequence). V shed 1 base and J shed 2 bases, with 9 bases lying between them. This CDR3 reads CASSLVGGTYEQYF. DNA for the CDR3: TGTGCCAGCAGCTTAGTCGGGGGAACCTACGAGCAGTACTTC.